One and the same sample provided the 22 T cell receptor beta chains below, sequenced in a study of cytomegalovirus exposure and HLA in healthy donors. A multiplex PCR was run with 60 Vbeta primers and 13 Jbeta primers. Measured with immunoSEQ multiplex PCR; TCRdb has only the in-frame clones, and not every one. Of about 160,000 clones in the sample, less than 85% are singletons; the top ten hold about 1.3%. The sequenced material came from PBMCs. These receptors came from a man in his sixties in good health and CMV-seronegative.

The chain joins TRBV9 to TRBJ2-7; 8 positions agree with TRBD1. This CDR3 has 14 amino acids. Looked up from germline, CDR1 is SGDLS and CDR2 is YYNGEE. J lost 5 bases, V lost 0 bases, and 4 bases had no gene match. In DNA, the CDR3 is TGTGCCAGCAGCGTAGAAACAGGGGGTAACGAGCAGTACTTC. Encoded protein: CASSVETGGNEQYF.

This clone was counted between two and nine times. The chain links TRBV4-2 to TRBJ2-1, with a tentative D call TRBD2 (5 bases). The germline V gene has CDR1 LGHNA and CDR2 YNFKEQ. The CDR3 runs 13 residues. Trimming removed 0 bases at V and 12 bases at J, with 12 bases between. CDR3 sequence reads: CASSQDRVGVQFF. DNA of the CDR3: TGTGCCAGCAGCCAAGACCGAGTCGGGGTGCAGTTCTTC.

This chain connects TRBV28 to TRBJ2-2; D is uncertain. Germline values: CDR1 MDHEN, CDR2 SYDVKM. The ends were cut back, 3 bases at V and 0 bases at J, with 17 bases in the middle. The CDR3 covers 18 residues. The CDR3 DNA is TGTGCCAGCAGTTTGGCAGTTACAGTGCGTCCGAACACCGGGGAGCTGTTTTTT. Protein: CASSLAVTVRPNTGELFF.

CDR3 region: CASSLAREFTDTQYF. The CDR3 nucleotides are TGTGCCAGCAGCTTGGCCAGGGAATTCACAGATACGCAGTATTTT. The genes are TRBV5-4 and TRBJ2-3; weak D call: TRBD1 (5 bases). The V end lost 0 bases, the J end lost 2 bases, and 10 bases lay between the germline ends. Germline CDR1 SGHNT, CDR2 YYREEE (reference sequence). This CDR3 is 15 amino acids long.

This chain uses TRBV9 with TRBJ2-1; no clear D gene. Trimming stripped 4 bases from V and 0 bases from J, with 11 bases between. This CDR3 has 15 residues. Germline V gene data show CDR1 as SGDLS and CDR2 as YYNGEE. CDR3 nucleotide sequence: TGTGCCAGCAGCCTCGACTTGAGCTCCTACAATGAGCAGTTCTTC. Translated, it gives CASSLDLSSYNEQFF.

V gene TRBV27 combines with J gene TRBJ2-4; TRBD2 matches 11 bases. The CDR3 runs 15 residues. The germline CDR1 and CDR2 sequences are MNHEY and SMNVEV (reference sequence). V dropped 5 bases and J dropped 7; count of bases not matched to a gene: 7. The chain's CDR3 is CASSVELAGVNIQYF. In nucleotides, the CDR3 is TGTGCCAGCAGTGTCGAACTAGCGGGAGTTAACATTCAGTACTTC.

The chain combines TRBV9 with TRBJ2-5, with 9 nucleotides matching TRBD1. This CDR3 is 20 amino acids long. CDR1 and CDR2 (germline): SGDLS, YYNGEE. V lost 4 bases to trimming and J lost 0 bases; unmatched junction nucleotides: 19. The CDR3 sequence is CASSPSSNPGQGLYQETQYF. CDR3 DNA sequence: TGTGCCAGCAGCCCGAGCTCGAATCCGGGACAGGGTTTGTACCAAGAGACCCAGTACTTC.

This clone occurred a few times. The J gene is TRBJ1-2, the V gene TRBV11-2, with D possibly being TRBD1 (6 bases). The CDR3 extends over 13 amino acids. V was clipped by 3 bases and J by 7 bases, with 12 bases between them. CDR1 and CDR2 (germline): SGHAT, FQNNGV. The CDR3 loop reads CASSFSGASGYTF. The CDR3 DNA is TGTGCCAGCAGCTTCTCAGGGGCAAGTGGCTACACCTTC.

This clone came up a few times. The chain links TRBV5-1 to TRBJ2-7; TRBD2 is a possible D gene (5 bases). The germline V gene has CDR1 SGHRS and CDR2 YFSETQ. The CDR3 has 15 amino acids. V was pared by 1 base and J by 1 base, with 12 bases between. The CDR3, as DNA: TGCGCCAGCAGCTTGAGGGAGACGGCATCCTACGAGCAGTACTTC. Translated, it gives CASSLRETASYEQYF.

The rearrangement uses TRBV6-1 and TRBJ2-7, with TRBD2 matching 10 bases. The CDR3 has 15 amino acids. Trimming cost V 1 base and J 3 bases; bases outside gene matches: 3. Germline V gene data show CDR1 as MNHNS and CDR2 as SASEGT. CDR3 sequence reads: CASSEGLAGNYEQYF. The CDR3 DNA sequence: TGTGCCAGCAGTGAAGGACTAGCGGGCAACTACGAGCAGTACTTC.

Concerning this clone: A read error may account for a junction end that differs from germline. The chain links TRBV6-5 to TRBJ2-7; the D is unclear. This CDR3 has 13 residues. In germline, CDR1 is MNHEY, CDR2 SVGAGI. The DNA of the CDR3 is TGTGCCAGCAGTTACAACCTTCTCTACGGGCAGTACTTC. Its protein product is CASSYNLLYGQYF.

The genes are TRBV28 and TRBJ1-2; TRBD1 might be the D (6 bases). With 5 bases removed from V and 4 bases from J, the gap between germline ends came to 17 bases. Germline CDR1 reads MDHEN; CDR2 reads SYDVKM. The CDR3 consists of 15 residues. The CDR3: CASSRRGGVSYGYTF. CDR3 DNA sequence: TGTGCCAGCAGTCGGAGAGGGGGTGTTTCCTATGGCTACACCTTC.

This clone has a single count. The genes are TRBV15 and TRBJ1-5, with TRBD1 matching over 10 bases. V dropped 5 bases and J dropped 9; count of bases not matched to a gene: 13. The germline CDR1 and CDR2 sequences are LNHNV and YYDKDF (reference sequence). CDR3 length equals 16 residues. CDR3 amino acids: CATSDPKTGGDGPQHF. CDR3 coding DNA: TGTGCCACCAGCGACCCGAAGACAGGGGGCGACGGGCCCCAGCATTTT.

In this sample, this clone turned up a few times. The rearrangement uses TRBV4-2 and TRBJ2-1; TRBD2 agrees at 13 bases. Per germline, CDR1 LGHNA and CDR2 YNFKEQ. V lost 6 bases, J lost 5 bases, and 13 bases stayed unmatched. The CDR3 totals 18 residues. The CDR3 reads CASRWTSGGLYRNNEQFF. The CDR3 DNA follows: TGTGCCAGCAGGTGGACTAGCGGGGGCCTCTACAGGAACAATGAGCAGTTCTTC.

The V call is TRBV11-3, the J call TRBJ2-1; TRBD1 agrees at 12 bases. Trimming at V came to 5 bases and at J to 8 bases, leaving 7 bases not matched to a gene. The CDR3 has 15 amino acids. Germline V gives CDR1 SGHNT, CDR2 YENEEA. CDR3 bases: TGTGCCAGCAGCCCTGGGGGACAGGGGGCATATGAGCAGTTCTTC. This gives the protein CASSPGGQGAYEQFF.

This clone has a single count. The V and J genes are TRBV14 and TRBJ1-2; TRBD1 might be the D (5 bases). The V and J ends lost 3 bases and 4 bases respectively, with 24 bases between them. CDR1 SGHDN and CDR2 FVKESK come from the germline V gene. The CDR3 runs to 18 residues. Here the CDR3 DNA reads TGTGCCAGCAGCCAGGCTTTTGACAGTCCCCCCCCCTCCTATGGCTACACCTTC. Translating gives CASSQAFDSPPPSYGYTF. The full variable domain, in which reference TRBV14 and TRBJ1-2 provide the parts outside the CDR3, is EAGVTQFPSHSVIEKGQTVTLRCDPISGHDNLYWYRRVMGKEIKFLLHFVKESKQDESGMPNNRFLAERTGGTYSTLKVQPAELEDSGVYFCASSQAFDSPPPSYGYTFGSGTRLTVV.

This clone was seen a few times. The gene calls are TRBV19 and TRBJ2-7; D is possibly TRBD1 (5 bases). V was pared by 1 base and J by 3 bases, with 13 bases between. This CDR3 comprises 15 residues. Germline CDR1 is LNHDA and CDR2 is SQIVND (reference sequence). CDR3 sequence (DNA): TGTGCCAGTAGTATAGGCAACGCCAGGGTCTACGAGCAGTACTTC. Translation: CASSIGNARVYEQYF.

Concerning this clone itself: The junction does not match germline at one end; this may be a read error. The rearrangement links TRBV7-9 to TRBJ2-1; no reliable D call. Germline-derived CDR1 and CDR2 are SEHNR and FQNEAQ (reference sequence). This CDR3 region has 12 residues. The chain's CDR3 is CSSSLDPGAQFF. CDR3 bases: TGTTCCAGCAGCTTAGACCCAGGTGCGCAGTTCTTC.

This chain connects TRBV27 to TRBJ2-7, with 7 bases lining up with TRBD1. Trimming removed 8 bases from V and 4 bases from J; junction bases left unmatched: 8. Looked up from germline, CDR1 is MNHEY and CDR2 is SMNVEV (reference sequence). This CDR3 region has 13 residues. In DNA, the CDR3 is TGTGCCAGCGGTCAGGGGGTGTTGTACGAGCAGTACTTC. This encodes CASGQGVLYEQYF.

This rearrangement joins TRBV20-1 to TRBJ2-7, with D perhaps TRBD1 (5 bases). The CDR3 spans 11 residues. Germline values: CDR1 DFQATT, CDR2 SNEGSKA (reference sequence). With 5 bases removed from V and 0 bases from J, the gap between germline ends came to 5 bases. The CDR3 protein is CSADSSYEQYF. The CDR3 DNA reads as TGCAGTGCTGACAGCTCCTACGAGCAGTACTTC.

This sequence joins TRBV6-6 and TRBJ1-2; D is unclear. Looked up from germline, CDR1 is MNHNY and CDR2 is SVGAGI (reference sequence). CDR3 length: 13 amino acids. V was cut by 5 bases and J by 4 bases, with 11 bases left in between. Written as DNA, the CDR3 is TGTGCCAGCAGTGACCCTAGGTTCTATGGCTACACCTTC. Protein sequence: CASSDPRFYGYTF.

The chain is built from TRBV5-1 and TRBJ2-5, with a tentative D call TRBD2 (6 bases). The end of the DNA fits TRBJ2-7 better, so the J call may be wrong. Germline V CDR1 and CDR2: SGHRS, YFSETQ. The CDR3 length is 12 residues. The CDR3 DNA follows: TGCGCCAGCAGCTACGGGAGATACGAGCAGTACTTC. Translation gives CASSYGRYEQYF.